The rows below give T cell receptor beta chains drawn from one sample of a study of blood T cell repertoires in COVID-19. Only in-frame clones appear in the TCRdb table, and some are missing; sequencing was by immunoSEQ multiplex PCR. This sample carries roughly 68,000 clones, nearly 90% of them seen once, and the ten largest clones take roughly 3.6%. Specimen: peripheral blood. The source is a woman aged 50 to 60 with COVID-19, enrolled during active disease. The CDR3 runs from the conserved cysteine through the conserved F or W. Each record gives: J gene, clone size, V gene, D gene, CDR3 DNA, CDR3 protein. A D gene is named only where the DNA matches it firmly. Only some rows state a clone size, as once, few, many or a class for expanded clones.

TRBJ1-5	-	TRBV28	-	TGTGCCAGCAGTTCAAACCCGGGGCAGCCCCAGCATTTT	CASSSNPGQPQHF
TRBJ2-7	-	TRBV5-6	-	TGTGCCAGCAGCTTGGGGAGGGCCTTCTACGAGCAGTACTTC	CASSLGRAFYEQYF
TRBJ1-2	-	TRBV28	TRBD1	TGTGCCAGCAGTTTTCTTGGACAGGCCAATGGCTACACCTTC	CASSFLGQANGYTF
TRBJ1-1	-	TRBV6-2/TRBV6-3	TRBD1	TGTGCCAGCAGTTACTCGGGGACAGGGTTAACTGAAGCTTTCTTT	CASSYSGTGLTEAFF
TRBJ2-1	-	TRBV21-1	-	TGTGCCAGCGAGTATCCGCGGCCCTACAATGAGCAGTTCTTC	CASEYPRPYNEQFF
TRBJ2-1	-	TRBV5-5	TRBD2	TGTGCCAGCAGCTTGGGACTAGCGGGACCCTACAATGAGCAGTTCTTC	CASSLGLAGPYNEQFF
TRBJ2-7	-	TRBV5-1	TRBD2	TGCGCCAGCAGCCACACCGGGACTAGCGGGAGGATGGTCTACGAGCAGTACTTC	CASSHTGTSGRMVYEQYF
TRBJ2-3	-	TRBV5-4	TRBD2	TGTGCCAGCAGCTTAGGACTAGCGCCAGATACGCAGTATTTT	CASSLGLAPDTQYF
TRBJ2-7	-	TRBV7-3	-	TGTGCCAGCAGCATCCCGAGAAAGAGTAACGAGCAGTACTTC	CASSIPRKSNEQYF
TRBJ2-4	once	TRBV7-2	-	TGTGCCAGCAGCCAAGGGGCGGTTCTAGCCAAAAACATTCAGTACTTC	CASSQGAVLAKNIQYF
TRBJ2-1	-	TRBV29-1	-	TGCAGCTTCTTGAGGGGGTGGAATGAGCAGTTCTTC	CSFLRGWNEQFF
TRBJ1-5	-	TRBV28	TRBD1	TGTGCCAGCAGGAACCCGGACAGGGCTGTTAGAGTAGCTAATCAGCCCCAGCATTTT	CASRNPDRAVRVANQPQHF
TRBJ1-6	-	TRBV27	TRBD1	TGTGCCAGCAGCCGGGCGCTGGGGGCCGGGACAGGGTTAGGTTCACCCCTCCACTTT	CASSRALGAGTGLGSPLHF
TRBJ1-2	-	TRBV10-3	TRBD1	TGTGCCGCCGGACAGGGGGCTTCTGGCTACACCTTC	CAAGQGASGYTF
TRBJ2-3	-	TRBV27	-	TGTGCCAGCAGCGTGAGCTTAGCCACGGCGCGGTATTTT	CASSVSLATARYF
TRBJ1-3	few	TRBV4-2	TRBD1	TGTGCCAGCAGCCAAGAAGTGGGGAAGCAGGGGGCACCAGCGGCCATATATTTT	CASSQEVGKQGAPAAIYF
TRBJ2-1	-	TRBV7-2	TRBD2	TGTGCCAGCAGCCCCGGACTAGCGGGCCAGGCTGAGCAGTTCTTC	CASSPGLAGQAEQFF
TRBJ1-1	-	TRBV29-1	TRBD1	TGCAGCGGAGGACAGGGTATGAACACTGAAGCTTTCTTT	CSGGQGMNTEAFF
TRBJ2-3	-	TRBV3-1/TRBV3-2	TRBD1	TGTGCCAGCAGCCTGACAGGGGTCACAGATACGCAGTATTTT	CASSLTGVTDTQYF
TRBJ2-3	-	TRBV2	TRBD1	TGTGCCAGCAGTGACCCAACAGGGGATTCTGTAGATACGCAGTATTTT	CASSDPTGDSVDTQYF
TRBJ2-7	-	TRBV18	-	TGTGCCAGCTCACGGGTCCAGGGAACGTACGAGCAGTACTTC	CASSRVQGTYEQYF
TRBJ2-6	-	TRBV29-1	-	TGCAGCGTTGAAAATGAAGGAGCTTCCTCTGGGGCCAACGTCCTGACTTTC	CSVENEGASSGANVLTF
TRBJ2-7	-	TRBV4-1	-	TGCGCCAGCAGCCAACCGTGGGGGGTCGGGAACGAGCAGTACTTC	CASSQPWGVGNEQYF
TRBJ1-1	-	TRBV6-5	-	TGTGCCAGCAAGCGGGGATCGGGCACTGAAGCTTTCTTT	CASKRGSGTEAFF
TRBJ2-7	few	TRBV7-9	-	TGTGCCAGCAGCCCAAAGGAGGCCCCCTACGAGCAGTACTTC	CASSPKEAPYEQYF
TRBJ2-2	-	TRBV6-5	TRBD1	TGTGCCAGCAGTTACAAGGGGGCGGGCGGGGAGCTGTTTTTT	CASSYKGAGGELFF
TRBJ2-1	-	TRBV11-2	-	TGTGCCAGCAGCTTAGAGTCATCCTCCTACAATGAGCAGTTCTTC	CASSLESSSYNEQFF
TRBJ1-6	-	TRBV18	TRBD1	TGTGCCAGCTCACGGACTGGACAGGATGATTCACCCCTCCACTTT	CASSRTGQDDSPLHF
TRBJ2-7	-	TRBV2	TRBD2	TGTGCCAGCAGTCGACTAGCGGGGCCCTACGAGCAGTACTTC	CASSRLAGPYEQYF
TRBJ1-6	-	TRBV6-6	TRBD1	TGTGCCAGCATTCCAGGGGGACAGGGGAAGGTCGCCCTCCACTTT	CASIPGGQGKVALHF
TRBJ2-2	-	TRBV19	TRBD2	TGTGCCAGCACCAAAGCGGGAGCGCGCGGGGAGCTGTTTTTT	CASTKAGARGELFF
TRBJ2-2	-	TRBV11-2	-	TGTGCCAGCAGCTCTACAGGGACCGGGGAGCTGTTTTTT	CASSSTGTGELFF
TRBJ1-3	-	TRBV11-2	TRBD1	TGTGCCAGCAGCAGACGACAGGGCAAAGCTGGAAACACCATATATTTT	CASSRRQGKAGNTIYF
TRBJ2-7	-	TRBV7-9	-	TGTGCCAGCAGCCCGCCCGACAGGTTCTACGAGCAGTACTTC	CASSPPDRFYEQYF
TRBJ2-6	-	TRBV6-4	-	TGTGCCAGCACTCGCTCTGGGGCCAACGTCCTGACTTTC	CASTRSGANVLTF
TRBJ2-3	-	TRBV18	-	TGTGCCAGCTCACCACGTTCGGGGACAACGCAGTATTTT	CASSPRSGTTQYF
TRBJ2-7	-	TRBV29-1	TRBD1	TGCAGCGTTGAGGCCCGGGACAGGGGACTAAGGGAGCAGTACTTC	CSVEARDRGLREQYF
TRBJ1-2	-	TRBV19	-	TGTGCCAGTAGTTCCCAGGGCTATGGCTACACCTTC	CASSSQGYGYTF
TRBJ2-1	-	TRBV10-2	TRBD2	TGCGCCAGCAAGAATTCCCGACTAGCGAAGTTCGGTGAGCAGTTCTTC	CASKNSRLAKFGEQFF
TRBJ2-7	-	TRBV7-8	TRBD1	TGTGCCAGCAGCCCTCGGGACAGGGGCCTCGGGGAGCAGTACTTC	CASSPRDRGLGEQYF
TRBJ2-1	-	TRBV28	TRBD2	TGTGCCAGCAGTCCTAGGACTAGCGGCTACAATGAGCAGTTCTTC	CASSPRTSGYNEQFF